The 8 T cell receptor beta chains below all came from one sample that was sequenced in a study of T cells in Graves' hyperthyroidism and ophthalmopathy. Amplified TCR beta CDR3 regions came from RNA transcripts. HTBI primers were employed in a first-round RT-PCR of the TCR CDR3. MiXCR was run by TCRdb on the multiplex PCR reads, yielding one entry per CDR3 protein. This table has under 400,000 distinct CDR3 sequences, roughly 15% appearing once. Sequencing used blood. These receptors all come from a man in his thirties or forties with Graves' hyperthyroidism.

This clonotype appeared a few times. CDR3 bases: TGCGCCAGCAGCCAAGGTAGGGGTGATCAGCCCCAGCATTTT. It codes for CASSQGRGDQPQHF. This chain joins TRBV4-1 and TRBJ1-5; possible D gene TRBD1, 5 bases. This CDR3 has 14 amino acids. Trimming left V 1 base short and J 5 bases short, with 9 bases between. The germline gives CDR1 MGHRA, CDR2 YSYEKL.

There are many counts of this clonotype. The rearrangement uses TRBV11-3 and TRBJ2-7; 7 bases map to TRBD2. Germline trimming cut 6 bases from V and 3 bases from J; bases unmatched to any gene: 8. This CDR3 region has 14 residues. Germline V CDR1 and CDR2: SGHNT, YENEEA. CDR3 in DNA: TGTGCCAGCAGAGAGGCTAGCGGACACTACGAGCAGTACTTC. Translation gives CASREASGHYEQYF.

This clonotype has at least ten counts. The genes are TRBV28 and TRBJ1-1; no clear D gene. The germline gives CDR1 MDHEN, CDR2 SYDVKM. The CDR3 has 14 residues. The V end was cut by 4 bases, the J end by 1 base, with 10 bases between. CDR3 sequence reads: CASSSPPGNTEAFF. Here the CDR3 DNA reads TGTGCCAGCAGTTCCCCTCCTGGGAACACTGAAGCTTTCTTT.

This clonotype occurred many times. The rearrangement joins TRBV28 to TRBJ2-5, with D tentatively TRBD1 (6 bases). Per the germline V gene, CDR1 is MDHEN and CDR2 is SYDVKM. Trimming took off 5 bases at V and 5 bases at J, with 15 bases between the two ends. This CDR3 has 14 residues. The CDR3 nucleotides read TGTGCCAGCAGTCCAGGGGACACTGGGGAGACCCAGTACTTC. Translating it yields CASSPGDTGETQYF. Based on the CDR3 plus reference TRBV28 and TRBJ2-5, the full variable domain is DVKVTQSSRYLVKRTGEKVFLECVQDMDHENMFWYRQDPGLGLRLIYFSYDVKMKEKGDIPEGYSVSREKKERFSLILESASTNQTSMYLCASSPGDTGETQYFGPGTRLLVL.

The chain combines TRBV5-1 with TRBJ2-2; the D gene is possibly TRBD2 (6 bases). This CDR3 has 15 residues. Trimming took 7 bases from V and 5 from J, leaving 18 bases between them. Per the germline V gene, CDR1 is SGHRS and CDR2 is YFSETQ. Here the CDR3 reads CASRRGMEGTGELFF. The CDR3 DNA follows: TGCGCCAGCCGTCGAGGAATGGAGGGGACCGGGGAGCTGTTTTTT. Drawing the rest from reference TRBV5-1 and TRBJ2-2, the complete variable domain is KAGVTQTPRYLIKTRGQQVTLSCSPISGHRSVSWYQQTPGQGLQFLFEYFSETQRNKGNFPGRFSGRQFSNSRSEMNVSTLELGDSALYLCASRRGMEGTGELFFGEGSRLTVL.

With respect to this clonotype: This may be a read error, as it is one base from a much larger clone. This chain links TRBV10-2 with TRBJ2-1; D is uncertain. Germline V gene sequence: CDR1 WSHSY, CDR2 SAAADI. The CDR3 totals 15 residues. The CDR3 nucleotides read TGCGCCAGCAGTGACTATGGTGGGCCCTACAATGGGCAGTTCTTC. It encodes CASSDYGGPYNGQFF.

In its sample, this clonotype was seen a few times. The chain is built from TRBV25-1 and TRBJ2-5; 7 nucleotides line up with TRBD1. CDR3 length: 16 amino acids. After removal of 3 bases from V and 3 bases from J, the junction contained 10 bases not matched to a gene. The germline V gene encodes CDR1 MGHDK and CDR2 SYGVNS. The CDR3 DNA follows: TGTGCCAGCAGTGAGCCGGGACAGAGTTGGAAAGAGACCCAGTACTTC. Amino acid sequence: CASSEPGQSWKETQYF.

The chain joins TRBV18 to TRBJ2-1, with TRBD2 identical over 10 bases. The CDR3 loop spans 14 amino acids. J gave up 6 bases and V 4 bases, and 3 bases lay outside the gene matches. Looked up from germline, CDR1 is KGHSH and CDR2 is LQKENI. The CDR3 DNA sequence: TGTGCCAGCTCACTAGCGGGAGGATTCAATGAGCAGTTCTTC. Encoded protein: CASSLAGGFNEQFF.